This is a list of T cell receptor beta chains from one sample in a study of blood T cell repertoires in COVID-19. Repertoires were generated with immunoSEQ multiplex PCR, while TCRdb's copy carries only in-frame clones and drops some. The sample lists some 320,000 clones, around nine tenths seen once, with roughly 2.6% in the top ten. Sequenced: PBMCs or T cells enriched from blood (not recorded which). These receptors were taken from a man between 60 and 75 years old who had recovered from COVID-19. Each CDR3 is given with its conserved first and last residue. Each record gives: D gene, V gene, J gene, CDR3 DNA, CDR3 protein. A D gene is named only where the DNA matches it firmly.

D gene: .
V gene: TRBV2
J gene: TRBJ1-2
CDR3 DNA: TGTGCCAGTAAGGGCCCGGGGGCTAACTATGGCTACACCTTC
CDR3 protein: CASKGPGANYGYTF

D gene: TRBD1
V gene: TRBV5-1
J gene: TRBJ1-1
CDR3 DNA: TGCGCCAGCAGCGTGACAGGGGCCACTGAAGCTTTCTTT
CDR3 protein: CASSVTGATEAFF

D gene: TRBD2
V gene: TRBV30
J gene: TRBJ2-7
CDR3 DNA: TGTGCCTGGAGTGTACGAGCGGGGACCTACGAGCAGTACTTC
CDR3 protein: CAWSVRAGTYEQYF

D gene: .
V gene: TRBV6-5
J gene: TRBJ2-1
CDR3 DNA: TGTGCCAGCACGGTGGCTAGCTCCTACAATGAGCAGTTCTTC
CDR3 protein: CASTVASSYNEQFF

D gene: TRBD2
V gene: TRBV10-3
J gene: TRBJ2-1
CDR3 DNA: TGTGCCATCAGGGCCGGGACTAGCGGCAGGGAGCAGTTCTTC
CDR3 protein: CAIRAGTSGREQFF

D gene: .
V gene: TRBV11-2
J gene: TRBJ2-5
CDR3 DNA: TGTGCCAGCAGCCCGTGGGCAACGAGGGAGGTGGGTCCAGAGACCCAGTACTTC
CDR3 protein: CASSPWATREVGPETQYF

D gene: TRBD1
V gene: TRBV7-9
J gene: TRBJ1-1
CDR3 DNA: TGTGCCAGCAGCTTAAAAAAACTAGGACAGGGTACGTACACTGAAGCTTTCTTT
CDR3 protein: CASSLKKLGQGTYTEAFF

D gene: TRBD2
V gene: TRBV7-2
J gene: TRBJ2-1
CDR3 DNA: TGTGCCAGCAGCTTATCTCTCGGAGGACTAGCCTACAATGAGCAGTTCTTC
CDR3 protein: CASSLSLGGLAYNEQFF

D gene: .
V gene: TRBV5-1
J gene: TRBJ2-1
CDR3 DNA: TGCGCCAGCAGCTTAAGACTGCAGGGAAACAATGAGCAGTTCTTC
CDR3 protein: CASSLRLQGNNEQFF

D gene: .
V gene: TRBV11-2
J gene: TRBJ1-1
CDR3 DNA: TGTGCCAGCAAAGGGACAAGGGACGAAGCTTTCTTT
CDR3 protein: CASKGTRDEAFF

D gene: .
V gene: TRBV18
J gene: TRBJ2-7
CDR3 DNA: TGTGCCAGCTCACACCTACCCAACTACTCCTCCTACGAGCAGTACTTC
CDR3 protein: CASSHLPNYSSYEQYF

D gene: .
V gene: TRBV7-3
J gene: TRBJ2-2
CDR3 DNA: TGTGCCAGCAGCCCGCAGGGATCCGGGGAGCTGTTTTTT
CDR3 protein: CASSPQGSGELFF

D gene: TRBD1
V gene: TRBV5-1
J gene: TRBJ1-2
CDR3 DNA: TGCGCCAGCAGCTCTCTTGGACAGGGGAACTATGGCTACACCTTC
CDR3 protein: CASSSLGQGNYGYTF

D gene: TRBD2
V gene: TRBV24-1
J gene: TRBJ2-7
CDR3 DNA: TGTGCCACCAGCGCTAGCGGGGGCTACGAGCAGTACTTC
CDR3 protein: CATSASGGYEQYF

D gene: .
V gene: TRBV5-1
J gene: TRBJ1-1
CDR3 DNA: TGCGCCAGCAGCTTGGGACAAATGAACACTGAAGCTTTCTTT
CDR3 protein: CASSLGQMNTEAFF

D gene: TRBD1
V gene: TRBV7-8
J gene: TRBJ2-7
CDR3 DNA: TGTGCCAGCAGCTTTTCCGGGACAGGGGGCTACGAGCAGTACTTC
CDR3 protein: CASSFSGTGGYEQYF

D gene: .
V gene: TRBV24-1
J gene: TRBJ2-5
CDR3 DNA: TGTGCCACCAAGGACAGCCAAGAGACCCAGTACTTC
CDR3 protein: CATKDSQETQYF

D gene: TRBD2
V gene: TRBV25-1
J gene: TRBJ2-3
CDR3 DNA: TGTGCCAGCAGTGATAGCGGGGGAACAGATACGCAGTATTTT
CDR3 protein: CASSDSGGTDTQYF

D gene: .
V gene: TRBV7-9
J gene: TRBJ1-5
CDR3 DNA: TGTGCCAGCAGCTTACAGGGGCCAGCGGAGCCCCAGCATTTT
CDR3 protein: CASSLQGPAEPQHF

D gene: .
V gene: TRBV2
J gene: TRBJ1-5
CDR3 DNA: TGTGCCAGCAGTGGGGCAGGGAAGGTAGACCAGCCCCAGCATTTT
CDR3 protein: CASSGAGKVDQPQHF